This T cell receptor beta chain is from a study of cytomegalovirus exposure and HLA in healthy donors. General study findings and limits: TCR association rates varied by HLA locus in a later analysis, with DRB1 highest and HLA-C lowest. One later analysis reportedly identified an Asian-associated ancestry cluster that showed fewer N-insertions than the roughly 700-donor mean.

This clone is labeled medium-sized (0.01 to 0.1%). As yet, its antigen is unknown. The CDR3 loop spans 17 amino acids. Germline values: CDR1 SGHRS, CDR2 YFSETQ. The V and J ends lost 1 base and 0 bases respectively, with 16 bases between them. The primer mix had 60 Vbeta and 13 Jbeta primers. Data came from immunoSEQ multiplex PCR; TCRdb stores just in-frame clones and leaves some out. The sample contains 85,000 to 90,000 clones, approximately 76% of which appear only once. The specimen was PBMCs. The V call is TRBV5-1, the J call TRBJ1-2, with D unclear. This clonotype originated in a man aged 25-45 years in good health and CMV-seropositive. CDR3 DNA: TGCGCCAGCAGCTTGTCATTTGTATCCGGGGCTAACTATGGCTACACCTTC. This translates into CASSLSFVSGANYGYTF.